One sample yielded the 12 T cell receptor beta chains listed below, sequenced in a study of patients and donors after allogeneic stem cell transplantation. TCRdb recomputed calls from the RT-PCR reads with MiXCR, one row per CDR3 protein. This table has about 230,000 distinct CDR3 sequences, around 14% appearing once. Sequencing was performed on blood, either unsorted or a sorted T cell fraction (not recorded which). The receptor source for this set is a human donor who was either an allogeneic HSCT recipient or a stem cell or donor lymphocyte infusion donor (not recorded which). It is not recorded whose cells these are; they may come from a transplant donor.

V and J are TRBV6-1 and TRBJ1-5; no firm D call. Per germline, CDR1 MNHNS and CDR2 SASEGT. Trimming removed 1 base from V and 3 bases from J, with 7 bases in between. There are 14 residues in the CDR3. DNA for the CDR3: TGTGCCAGCAGTGAAGGGCGGACCAATCAGCCCCAGCATTTT. It codes for CASSEGRTNQPQHF.

The chain joins TRBV5-1 to TRBJ2-1; unclear D gene. Per germline, CDR1 SGHRS and CDR2 YFSETQ. The CDR3 extends over 15 amino acids. V was clipped by 0 bases and J by 6 bases, with 13 bases between them. CDR3 protein: CASSLAVTPSNEQFF. The DNA of the CDR3 is TGCGCCAGCAGCTTGGCGGTCACCCCTTCCAATGAGCAGTTCTTC. The full variable domain, with the rest looked up from reference TRBV5-1 and TRBJ2-1, is KAGVTQTPRYLIKTRGQQVTLSCSPISGHRSVSWYQQTPGQGLQFLFEYFSETQRNKGNFPGRFSGRQFSNSRSEMNVSTLELGDSALYLCASSLAVTPSNEQFFGPGTRLTVL.

The CDR3 DNA sequence: TGCGCCAGCAGCTTGGATAGCGGGGGGGCCTACAATGAGCAGTTCTTC. This encodes CASSLDSGGAYNEQFF. This rearrangement joins TRBV5-1 to TRBJ2-1; 11 bases fit TRBD2. Per the germline V gene, CDR1 is SGHRS and CDR2 is YFSETQ. After removal of 0 bases from V and 2 bases from J, the junction contained 1 base not matched to a gene. The CDR3 is 16 amino acids.

This clonotype was counted ten times or more. A much larger clone differs by one base, so this may be a read error. The genes are TRBV9 and TRBJ2-5; no firm D call. With 0 bases removed from V and 3 bases from J, the gap between germline ends came to 0 bases. The CDR3 totals 11 residues. Germline CDR1 SGDLS, CDR2 YYNGEE. The CDR3: CASSVEETQYF. CDR3 coding DNA: TGTGCCAGCAGCGTAGAAGAGACCCAGTACTTC.

V and J are TRBV6-4 and TRBJ2-2; TRBD2 matches at 7 bases. J gave up 3 bases and V 2 bases, and 0 bases lay outside the gene matches. CDR1 is MRHNA and CDR2 is SNTAGT in the germline V gene. The CDR3 extends over 14 amino acids. The CDR3 coding sequence is TGTGCCAGCAGTGACGGGGGGGACACCGGGGAGCTGTTTTTT. It translates to CASSDGGDTGELFF.

This clonotype was seen many times. The chain carries TRBV11-2 and TRBJ1-5; a weak D match, TRBD1 (5 bases). V lost 5 bases and J 0 bases, leaving 23 bases between the germline ends. In germline, CDR1 is SGHAT, CDR2 FQNNGV. This CDR3 contains 19 residues. CDR3 residues: CASSHGGNGAQNSNQPQHF. CDR3 DNA sequence: TGTGCCAGCAGCCACGGAGGAAATGGGGCCCAGAATAGCAATCAGCCCCAGCATTTT.

This clonotype was counted a few times. This chain links TRBV7-2 with TRBJ2-3; D assignment may be TRBD1 or TRBD2 (6 bases each). Germline CDR1 SGHTA, CDR2 FQGNSA. The V and J ends lost 2 bases and 3 bases respectively, with 15 bases between them. The CDR3 is made up of 16 amino acids. As DNA, the CDR3 is TGTGCCAGCAGCTTATGGGGCGGAGGGGGGACAGATACGCAGTATTTT. It specifies CASSLWGGGGTDTQYF. Full variable domain (missing parts from reference TRBV7-2 and TRBJ2-3): GAGVSQSPSNKVTEKGKDVELRCDPISGHTALYWYRQSLGQGLEFLIYFQGNSAPDKSGLPSDRFSAERTGGSVSTLTIQRTQQEDSAVYLCASSLWGGGGTDTQYFGPGTRLTVL.

A few counts support this clonotype. The chain employs TRBV11-1 and TRBJ2-3; 7 bases map to TRBD2. The V gene's germline CDR1 is SGHAT and CDR2 FQDESV (reference sequence). V was pared by 5 bases and J by 2 bases, with 16 bases of the junction left unmatched. This CDR3 is built from 18 residues. The CDR3 is CASSTPRLASLSTDTQYF. In DNA, the CDR3 is TGTGCCAGCAGCACCCCTCGACTAGCCTCCCTATCCACAGATACGCAGTATTTT.

The chain is built from TRBV7-9 and TRBJ1-2, with 7 positions matching TRBD1. V shed 1 base and J 5 bases; nucleotides not matched to a gene: 10. Germline V gene lookup returns CDR1 SEHNR and CDR2 FQNEAQ (reference sequence). The CDR3 has 16 residues. Here the CDR3 reads CASSLEPTGLKYGYTF. In DNA, the CDR3 is TGTGCCAGCAGCTTAGAACCGACAGGGCTGAAGTATGGCTACACCTTC.

In its sample, this clonotype was seen a few times. The chain has TRBV18 and TRBJ2-3; TRBD1 matches at 7 bases. The V segment lost 3 bases and the J segment 1 base; nucleotides outside the gene matches: 7. Looked up from germline, CDR1 is KGHSH and CDR2 is LQKENI. This CDR3 is built from 16 residues. The CDR3 sequence: CASSPRQGKGTDTQYF. The CDR3 coding sequence is TGTGCCAGCTCACCTAGACAGGGAAAAGGCACAGATACGCAGTATTTT. The entire variable domain, with the rest obtained from reference TRBV18 and TRBJ2-3, is as follows: NAGVMQNPRHLVRRRGQEARLRCSPMKGHSHVYWYRQLPEEGLKFMVYLQKENIIDESGMPKERFSAEFPKEGPSILRIQQVVRGDSAAYFCASSPRQGKGTDTQYFGPGTRLTVL.

The V call is TRBV4-3, the J call TRBJ1-2; 7 nucleotides line up with TRBD1. Germline lookup yields CDR1 LGHNA and CDR2 YSLEER. The CDR3 runs to 18 residues. Unmatched junction bases numbered 18, after V lost 0 bases and J lost 8 bases. The CDR3: CASSQDPAGGDHLNGYTF. The CDR3 DNA follows: TGCGCCAGCAGCCAAGATCCGGCAGGGGGTGACCACTTAAACGGCTACACCTTC.

This clonotype was seen many times. This chain connects TRBV18 to TRBJ1-1, with a possible D match to TRBD1 (5 bases). The CDR3 consists of 16 residues. CDR1 is KGHSH and CDR2 is LQKENI in the germline V gene. The V end lost 0 bases, the J end lost 4 bases, and 15 bases lay between the germline ends. The CDR3 nucleotides read TGTGCCAGCTCACCACCGTCGGGGGTCATGGGCACTGAAGCTTTCTTT. This codes for CASSPPSGVMGTEAFF.